This T cell receptor beta chain is drawn from a study of human T cells and chemical hapten exposure. Overall study context: Variation in per-sample TCR yields came mainly from small pooled library volume differences. Study-level findings and limits: TCRs whose frequency exceeded 1 in 1000 remained the same following DPC sensitization.

This clonotype was observed a handful of times. The target antigen is unknown. Methods used by the authors: Samples held a median of around 100,000 TCRs, range roughly 23,224–700,000. TCRdb itself ran the 5' RACE reads through MiXCR, one entry per CDR3 protein. TCRdb, rather than the study authors, made the V and J calls. The table lists about 110,000 distinct CDR3 sequences, around a fifth of them singletons, with around 2.7% in the top ten. Per germline, CDR1 SEHNR and CDR2 FQNEAQ (reference sequence). The CDR3 is 13 residues long. V was cut by 6 bases and J by 8 bases, with 13 bases left in between. From whole blood left unfractionated, total RNA was extracted.

The chain couples TRBV7-9 to TRBJ1-4, with a possible D match to TRBD1 (6 bases). The receptor's source is a human donor in good health. The DNA of the CDR3 is TGTGCCAGCAGGCAACGGGACACCGAAAAACTGTTTTTT. It is translated as CASRQRDTEKLFF.